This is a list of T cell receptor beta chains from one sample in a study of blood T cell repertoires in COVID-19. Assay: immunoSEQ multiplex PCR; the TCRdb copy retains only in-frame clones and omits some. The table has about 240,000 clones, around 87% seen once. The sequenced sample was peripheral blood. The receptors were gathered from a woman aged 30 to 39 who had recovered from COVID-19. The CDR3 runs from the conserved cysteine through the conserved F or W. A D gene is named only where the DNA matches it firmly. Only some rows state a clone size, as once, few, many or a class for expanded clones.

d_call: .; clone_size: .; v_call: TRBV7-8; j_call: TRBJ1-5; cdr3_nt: TGTGCCAGCAGCGCCGGAGGGCCGATGGGGAGTCAGCCCCAGCATTTT; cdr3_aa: CASSAGGPMGSQPQHF
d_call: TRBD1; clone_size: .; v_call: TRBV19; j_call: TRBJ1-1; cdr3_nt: TGTGCCAGTACCTTCCAGGGACAGGTACAGCGGGAAGCTTTCTTT; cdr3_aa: CASTFQGQVQREAFF
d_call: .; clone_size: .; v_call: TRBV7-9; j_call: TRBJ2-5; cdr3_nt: TGTGCCAGCAGCTCGTCGGGACTCCCGGAGACCCAGTACTTC; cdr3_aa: CASSSSGLPETQYF
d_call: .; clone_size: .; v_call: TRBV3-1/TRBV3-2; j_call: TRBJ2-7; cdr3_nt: TGTGCCAGCACCGGGGGAACGGACAACTTCTACGAGCAGTACTTC; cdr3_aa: CASTGGTDNFYEQYF
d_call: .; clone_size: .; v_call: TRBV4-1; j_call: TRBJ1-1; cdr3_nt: TGCGCCAGCAGCCAAGATCGGGCAGGGATGAACACTGAAGCTTTCTTT; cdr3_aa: CASSQDRAGMNTEAFF
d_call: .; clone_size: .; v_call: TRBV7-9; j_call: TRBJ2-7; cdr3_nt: TGTGCCAGCCGTAACACCTCCTACGAGCAGTACTTC; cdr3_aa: CASRNTSYEQYF
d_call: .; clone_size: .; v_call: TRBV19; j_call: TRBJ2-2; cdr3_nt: TGTGCCAGTAGTGGTGAGTCCGACACCGGGGAGCTGTTTTTT; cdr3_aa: CASSGESDTGELFF
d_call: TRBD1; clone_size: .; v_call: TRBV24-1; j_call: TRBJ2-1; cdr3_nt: TGTGCCACCAGTGCTACAGGGGTTGAGCAGTTCTTC; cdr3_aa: CATSATGVEQFF
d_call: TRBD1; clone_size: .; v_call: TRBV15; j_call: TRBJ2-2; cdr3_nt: TGTGCCACCAGCGGGAAACAGGGGGCAAGAACCGGGGAGCTGTTTTTT; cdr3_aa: CATSGKQGARTGELFF
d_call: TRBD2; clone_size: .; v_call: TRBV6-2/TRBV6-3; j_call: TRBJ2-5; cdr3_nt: TGTGCCAGCAGTCTGACTAGCGGACAAGAGACCCAGTACTTC; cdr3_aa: CASSLTSGQETQYF
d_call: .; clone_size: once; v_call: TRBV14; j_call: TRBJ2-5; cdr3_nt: TGTGCCACCGCCCCGAGGGAGACCCAGTACTTC; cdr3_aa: CATAPRETQYF
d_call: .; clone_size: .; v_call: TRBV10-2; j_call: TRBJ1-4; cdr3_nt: TGCGCCAGCAGTGAATTGTCCCCAGGGAATGAAAAACTGTTTTTT; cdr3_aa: CASSELSPGNEKLFF
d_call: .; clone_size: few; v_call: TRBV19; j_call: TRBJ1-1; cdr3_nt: TGTGCCAGTAGTATCAGACAGAGATACACTGAAGCTTTCTTT; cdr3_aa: CASSIRQRYTEAFF
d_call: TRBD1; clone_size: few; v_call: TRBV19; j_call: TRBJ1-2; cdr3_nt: TGTGCCAGTAGGAACCGGGACAGGCTATATGGCTACACCTTC; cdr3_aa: CASRNRDRLYGYTF
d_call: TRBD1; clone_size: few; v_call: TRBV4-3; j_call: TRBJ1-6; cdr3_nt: TGCGCCAGCAGCCAAGATTACAGGGGAAATTCACCCCTCCACTTT; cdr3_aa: CASSQDYRGNSPLHF
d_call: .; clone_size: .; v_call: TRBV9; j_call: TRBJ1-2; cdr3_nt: TGTGCCAGCAGCGTAGCTAACGGGGACTATGGCTACACCTTC; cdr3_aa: CASSVANGDYGYTF
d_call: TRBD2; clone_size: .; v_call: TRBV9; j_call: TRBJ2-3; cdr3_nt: TGTGCCAGCAGCGTAGTGAGCGGGGGGGCCACAGATACGCAGTATTTT; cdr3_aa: CASSVVSGGATDTQYF
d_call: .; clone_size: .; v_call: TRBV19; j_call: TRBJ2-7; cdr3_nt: TGTGCCAGTAGTATAGATCTCCCGGTCTACGAGCAGTACTTC; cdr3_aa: CASSIDLPVYEQYF
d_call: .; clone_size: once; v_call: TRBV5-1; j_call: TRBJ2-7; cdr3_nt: TGCGCCAGCAGCTCGGGACTGCTTGAGCAGTACTTC; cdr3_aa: CASSSGLLEQYF
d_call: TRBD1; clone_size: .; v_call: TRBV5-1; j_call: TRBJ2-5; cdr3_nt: TGCGCCAGCCAGCGGGGACAGGGTGGAGAGACCCAGTACTTC; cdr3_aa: CASQRGQGGETQYF
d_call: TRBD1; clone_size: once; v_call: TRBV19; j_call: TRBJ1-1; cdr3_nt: TGTGCCAGCATCCGAAGTGGACAGGGGGCTACAGAAGCTTTCTTT; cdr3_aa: CASIRSGQGATEAFF
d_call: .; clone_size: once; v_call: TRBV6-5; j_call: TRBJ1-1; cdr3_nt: TGTGCCAGCAGCCCGGGGTTGGGTAACACTGAAGCTTTCTTT; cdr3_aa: CASSPGLGNTEAFF
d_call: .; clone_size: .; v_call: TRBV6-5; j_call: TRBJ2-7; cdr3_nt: TGTGCCAGCAGCCCCCGGGGGGCTTACGAGCAGTACTTC; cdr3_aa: CASSPRGAYEQYF
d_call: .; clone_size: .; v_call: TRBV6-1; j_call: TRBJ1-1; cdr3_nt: TGTGCCAGCAGTGAAGCCAGGGCAACTGAAGCTTTCTTT; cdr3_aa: CASSEARATEAFF
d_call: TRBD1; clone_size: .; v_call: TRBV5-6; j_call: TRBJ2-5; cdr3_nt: TGTGCCAGCAGCAAAGACAGGGGGCGGGTACAAGAGACCCAGTACTTC; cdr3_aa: CASSKDRGRVQETQYF
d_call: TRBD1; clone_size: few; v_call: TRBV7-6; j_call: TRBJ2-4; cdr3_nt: TGTGCCAGCAGCTTAGAGGTGGGACAGGGGCCCAGAAACATTCAGTACTTC; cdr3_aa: CASSLEVGQGPRNIQYF
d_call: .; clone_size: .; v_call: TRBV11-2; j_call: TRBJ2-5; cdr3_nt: TGTGCCAGCAGCTCATCGGACAGTCCGGTGGAGACCCAGTACTTC; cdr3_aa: CASSSSDSPVETQYF
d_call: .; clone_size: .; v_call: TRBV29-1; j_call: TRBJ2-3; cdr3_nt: TGCAGCGTACAACCCAGGGCAGAGTGGACAGATACGCAGTATTTT; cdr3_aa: CSVQPRAEWTDTQYF
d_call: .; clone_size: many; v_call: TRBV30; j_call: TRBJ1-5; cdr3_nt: TGTGCCTGGACGCTAGACAGCAATCAGCCCCAGCATTTT; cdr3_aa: CAWTLDSNQPQHF
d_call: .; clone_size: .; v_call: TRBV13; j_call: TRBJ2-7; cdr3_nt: TGTGCCAGCAGCTTAGGGCACAACTCCTACGAGCAGTACTTC; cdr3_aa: CASSLGHNSYEQYF
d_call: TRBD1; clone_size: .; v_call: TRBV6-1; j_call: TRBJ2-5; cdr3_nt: TGTGCCAGCAGACCTGACAGGGGGTTAGGAGAGACCCAGTACTTC; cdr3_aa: CASRPDRGLGETQYF
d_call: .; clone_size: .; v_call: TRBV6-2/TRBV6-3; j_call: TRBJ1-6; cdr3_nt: TGTGCCAGCAGTTACGAGGGAGATCGGTCACCCCTCCACTTT; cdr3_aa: CASSYEGDRSPLHF
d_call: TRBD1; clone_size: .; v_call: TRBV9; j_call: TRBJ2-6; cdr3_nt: TGTGCCAGCAGCATCGGACAGGGCAGCTCTGGGGCCAACGTCCTGACTTTC; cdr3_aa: CASSIGQGSSGANVLTF
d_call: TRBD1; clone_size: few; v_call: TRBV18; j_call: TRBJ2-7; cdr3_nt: TGTGCCAGCTCACCTCCGGGACAGAACGAGCAGTACTTC; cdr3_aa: CASSPPGQNEQYF
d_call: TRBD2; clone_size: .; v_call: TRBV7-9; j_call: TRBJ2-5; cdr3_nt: TGTGCCAGCAGCTCAGGAGGCCTAGCGGCACAAGAGACCCAGTACTTC; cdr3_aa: CASSSGGLAAQETQYF
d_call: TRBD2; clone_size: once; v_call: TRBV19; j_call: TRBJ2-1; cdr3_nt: TGTGCCAGTAGTAAGCGGGATCTCGATGAGCAGTTCTTC; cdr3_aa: CASSKRDLDEQFF
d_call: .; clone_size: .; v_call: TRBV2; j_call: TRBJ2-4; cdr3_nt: TGTGCCAGTTCCCCCAGGGAACTAGCCAAAAACATTCAGTACTTC; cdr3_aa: CASSPRELAKNIQYF
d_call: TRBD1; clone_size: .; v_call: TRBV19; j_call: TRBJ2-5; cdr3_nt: TGTGCCAGTAGTATAAGGGGGACAGCACTTTTTTTGGAGACCCAGTACTTC; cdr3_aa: CASSIRGTALFLETQYF
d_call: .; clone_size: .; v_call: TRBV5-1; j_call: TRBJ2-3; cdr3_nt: TGCGCCAGCAGCTTGGGTTTGGGGCCTAATACGCAGTATTTT; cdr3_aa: CASSLGLGPNTQYF
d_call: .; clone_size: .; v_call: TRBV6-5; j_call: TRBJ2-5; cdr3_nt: TGTGCCAGCAGTTACTGGGCTAGCGATCAAGGGACCCAGTACTTC; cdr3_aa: CASSYWASDQGTQYF
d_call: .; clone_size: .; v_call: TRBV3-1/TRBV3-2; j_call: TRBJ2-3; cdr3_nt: TGTGCCAGCAGCCACAAGTACTCTACGCAGTATTTT; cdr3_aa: CASSHKYSTQYF
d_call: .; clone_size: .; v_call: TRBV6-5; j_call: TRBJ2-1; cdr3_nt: TGTGCCAGCAGGTACCCAGGGGACTACAATGAGCAGTTCTTC; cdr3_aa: CASRYPGDYNEQFF
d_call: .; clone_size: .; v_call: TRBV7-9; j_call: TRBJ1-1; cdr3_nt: TGTGCCAGCAGCTTAGGCCCAAGCCTTTCAGGTGGTGAAGCTTTCTTT; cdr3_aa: CASSLGPSLSGGEAFF
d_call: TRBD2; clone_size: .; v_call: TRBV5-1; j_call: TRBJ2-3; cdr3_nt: TGCGCCAGCAGTCAGACTAGCGGAGGGGGGAGCACAGATACGCAGTATTTT; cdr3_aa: CASSQTSGGGSTDTQYF
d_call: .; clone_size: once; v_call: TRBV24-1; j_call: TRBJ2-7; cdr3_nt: TGTGCCACCAGTCTAAATAAAAGGGGTTCAATCTACGAGCAGTACTTC; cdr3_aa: CATSLNKRGSIYEQYF
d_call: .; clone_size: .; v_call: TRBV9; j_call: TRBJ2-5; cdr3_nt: TGTGCCAGCAGCGTAGTCGGGCTAGCGGAGACCCAGTACTTC; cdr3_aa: CASSVVGLAETQYF
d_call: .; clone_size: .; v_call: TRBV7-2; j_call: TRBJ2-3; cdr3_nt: TGTGCCAGCAGCTTAGGCCCCGCTAGTTCAGATACGCAGTATTTT; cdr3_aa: CASSLGPASSDTQYF